A selection of T cell receptor beta chains follows, all from one sample in a study of glioma-infiltrating T cells. TCRdb re-derived calls from the multiplex PCR reads in MiXCR, one entry per CDR3 protein. Seen here are tens of thousands of distinct CDR3 sequences, about a quarter observed once, and the top ten hold 6.7%. The material sequenced was glioma tissue, nonneoplastic brain tissue, or PBMCs (not recorded which). The receptor set was obtained from a human donor with low-grade glioma or glioblastoma, undergoing nonglioma brain surgery, or in good health (not recorded which). CDR3s include the opening cysteine and the closing phenylalanine or tryptophan. Fields, in order: J gene, V gene, CDR3 length, CDR3 protein.

>TRBJ2-3|TRBV12-3/TRBV12-4|16
CASSPGTSGLTDTQYF
>TRBJ2-7|TRBV7-9|14
CASSIASTAYEQYF
>TRBJ2-1|TRBV6-4|15
CAGSLLAGGNNEQFF
>TRBJ2-3|TRBV12-3/TRBV12-4|13
CASTTWSADTQYF
>TRBJ1-3|TRBV7-9|15
CASQKDGLSGNTIYF
>TRBJ2-3|TRBV20-1|16
CSARGRAGGALDTQYF
>TRBJ2-7|TRBV5-4|13
CASSPDRGYEQYF
>TRBJ1-5|TRBV7-9|15
CASSFGSDSNQPQHF
>TRBJ1-1|TRBV20-1|12
CSARTVNTEAFF
>TRBJ1-2|TRBV5-4|13
CASSFSVSYGYTF
>TRBJ1-4|TRBV18|15
CASSPGPGQPEKLFF
>TRBJ2-7|TRBV4-1|16
CASSRQGGPGSYEQYF
>TRBJ2-5|TRBV6-1|13
CASAPELQETQYF
>TRBJ2-3|TRBV6-1|15
CASSLGQVPTDTQYF
>TRBJ2-1|TRBV7-6|16
CASSLSPSGSYNEQFF
>TRBJ1-2|TRBV20-1|12
CSARDHVGGYTF
>TRBJ2-7|TRBV27|14
CASSLDRGHYEQYF
>TRBJ2-7|TRBV28|15
CASNSIAGSSYEQYF
>TRBJ2-1|TRBV19|15
CASSIDLAPYNEQFF
>TRBJ2-2|TRBV7-2|13
CASSLDYPGELFF
>TRBJ1-5|TRBV27|17
CASSSQGGYYSNQPQHF
>TRBJ1-6|TRBV6-1|16
CASRMTFSSYNSPLHF
>TRBJ1-5|TRBV14|20
CATLPSRRTGARGGNQPQHF
>TRBJ2-7|TRBV19|14
CASSIRPRSYEQYF
>TRBJ2-1|TRBV20-1|15
CSADSTSGRVNEQFF
>TRBJ2-3|TRBV3-1|11
CASSQALTQYF
>TRBJ2-7|TRBV4-1|15
CASRRQSGTDYEQYF
>TRBJ2-5|TRBV5-1|17
CASSRTGTGNLVETQYF
>TRBJ2-3|TRBV7-2|16
CASSLEASGGTDTQYF
>TRBJ1-2|TRBV4-2|16
CASSQDLASSNYGYTF
>TRBJ1-2|TRBV7-9|13
CASSLHEAYGYTF
>TRBJ2-1|TRBV24-1|18
CAASYPNSGGSSYNEQFF
>TRBJ2-7|TRBV18|14
CASSPVGGVYEQYF
>TRBJ1-6|TRBV5-1|14
CASSLRLNYSPLHF
>TRBJ2-5|TRBV20-1|14
CSARKGLGLETQYF
>TRBJ1-6|TRBV3-1|15
CASSRKQGPDSPLHF
>TRBJ2-1|TRBV7-2|13
CASSLVLYNEQFF
>TRBJ2-5|TRBV5-4|15
CTSSLASASKETQYF
>TRBJ1-4|TRBV20-1|15
CSASPPQSPNEKLFF
>TRBJ2-3|TRBV5-1|18
CASSHGLGGATSTDTQYF
>TRBJ2-7|TRBV11-2|15
CASSLGFGGLLEQYF
>TRBJ2-6|TRBV4-1|16
CASRLGTGSGANVLTF
>TRBJ2-7|TRBV7-2|14
CASSGGGSAYEQYF
>TRBJ2-1|TRBV7-2|14
CASSRGGTYNEQFF
>TRBJ1-5|TRBV20-1|16
CSSRDPRGRGDQPQHF
>TRBJ1-6|TRBV2|16
CASRNQQGARNSPLHF
>TRBJ1-2|TRBV28|15
CASSLVQDRVGGYTF